This TCR beta chain was observed in a study of CD8+ T cells in alopecia areata. As part of sample collection, lesional scalp punch biopsies and peripheral blood were taken from alopecia areata patients. Study results and caveats: Normal skin contains resident alphabeta T cells, and these are also sequenced in scalp samples. Higher clonality and more expanded CD8+ clones appeared in lesional than normal scalp.

V was cut by 1 base and J by 3 bases, with 13 bases left in between. CDR3 length: 15 amino acids. Germline CDR1 MDHEN, CDR2 SYDVKM. A note on this clone: Its antigen is unidentified.

As the sequencing template, cDNA was produced by extracting RNA and reverse transcribing it. This table comes from immunoSEQ multiplex PCR, and its TCRdb copy is limited to in-frame clones, with some not included. The sample lists 100,000 to 150,000 clones, 47% occurring once. The sequence was obtained from a human donor with alopecia areata. The sample consisted of NKG2D-low CD8+ T cells sorted from blood. This chain connects TRBV28 to TRBJ2-7; possibly TRBD1 for D (6 bases). The DNA of the CDR3 is TGTGCCAGCAGTTTATACAGGGCGGCTAGCTACGAGCAGTACTTC. It translates to CASSLYRAASYEQYF.